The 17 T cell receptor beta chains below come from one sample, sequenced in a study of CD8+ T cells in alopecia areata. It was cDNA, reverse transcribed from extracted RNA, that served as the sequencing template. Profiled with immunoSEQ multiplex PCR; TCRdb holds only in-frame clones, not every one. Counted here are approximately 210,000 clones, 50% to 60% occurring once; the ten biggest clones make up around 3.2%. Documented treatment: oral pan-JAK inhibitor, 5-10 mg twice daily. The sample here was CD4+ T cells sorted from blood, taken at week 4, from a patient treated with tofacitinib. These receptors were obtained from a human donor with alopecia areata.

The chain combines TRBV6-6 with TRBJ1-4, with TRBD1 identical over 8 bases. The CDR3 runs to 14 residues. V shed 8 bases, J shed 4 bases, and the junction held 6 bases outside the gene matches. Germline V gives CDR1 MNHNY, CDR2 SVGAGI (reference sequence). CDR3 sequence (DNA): TGTGCCAGCGGGGACAGGCAGGGTAATGAAAAACTGTTTTTT. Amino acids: CASGDRQGNEKLFF.

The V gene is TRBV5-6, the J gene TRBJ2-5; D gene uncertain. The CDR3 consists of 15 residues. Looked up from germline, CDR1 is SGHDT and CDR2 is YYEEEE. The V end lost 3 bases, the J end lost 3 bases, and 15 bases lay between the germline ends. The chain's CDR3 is CASSYAVQHEETQYF. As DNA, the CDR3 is TGTGCCAGCAGCTATGCGGTTCAGCATGAAGAGACCCAGTACTTC.

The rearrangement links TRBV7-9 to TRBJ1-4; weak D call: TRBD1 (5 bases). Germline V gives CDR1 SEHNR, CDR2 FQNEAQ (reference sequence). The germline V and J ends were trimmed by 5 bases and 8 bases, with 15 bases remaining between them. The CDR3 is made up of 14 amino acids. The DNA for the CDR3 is TGTGCCAGCAGCAGTCGGGGACCGCCAGAAAAACTGTTTTTT. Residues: CASSSRGPPEKLFF.

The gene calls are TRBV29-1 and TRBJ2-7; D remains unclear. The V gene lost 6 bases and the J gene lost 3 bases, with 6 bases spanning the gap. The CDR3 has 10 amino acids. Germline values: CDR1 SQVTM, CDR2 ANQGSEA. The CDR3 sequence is CSVFNYEQYF. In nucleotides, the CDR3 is TGCAGCGTATTCAACTACGAGCAGTACTTC.

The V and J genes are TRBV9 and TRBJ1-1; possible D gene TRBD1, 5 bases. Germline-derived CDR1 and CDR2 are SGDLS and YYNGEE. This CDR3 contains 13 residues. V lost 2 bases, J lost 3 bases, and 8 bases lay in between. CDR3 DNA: TGTGCCAGCAGCGTGGGGGACGACACTGAAGCTTTCTTT. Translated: CASSVGDDTEAFF.

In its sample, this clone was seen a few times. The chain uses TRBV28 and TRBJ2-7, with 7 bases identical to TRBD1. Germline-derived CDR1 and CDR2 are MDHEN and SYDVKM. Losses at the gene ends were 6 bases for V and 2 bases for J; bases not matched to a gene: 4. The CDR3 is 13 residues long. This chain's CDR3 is CASRRQGPYEQYF. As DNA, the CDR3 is TGTGCCAGCAGACGACAGGGCCCCTACGAGCAGTACTTC.

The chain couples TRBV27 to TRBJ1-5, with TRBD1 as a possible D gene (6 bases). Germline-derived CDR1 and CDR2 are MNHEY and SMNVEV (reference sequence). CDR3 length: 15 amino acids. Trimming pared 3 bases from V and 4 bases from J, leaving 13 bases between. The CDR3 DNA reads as TGTGCCAGCAGTTTGACAGGATTTCCAAATCAGCCCCAGCATTTT. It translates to CASSLTGFPNQPQHF.

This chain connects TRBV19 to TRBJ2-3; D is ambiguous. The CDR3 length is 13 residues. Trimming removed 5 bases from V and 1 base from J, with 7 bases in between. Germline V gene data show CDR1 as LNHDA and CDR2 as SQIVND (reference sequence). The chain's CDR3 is CASSGMGTDTQYF. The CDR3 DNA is TGTGCCAGTAGTGGGATGGGCACAGATACGCAGTATTTT.

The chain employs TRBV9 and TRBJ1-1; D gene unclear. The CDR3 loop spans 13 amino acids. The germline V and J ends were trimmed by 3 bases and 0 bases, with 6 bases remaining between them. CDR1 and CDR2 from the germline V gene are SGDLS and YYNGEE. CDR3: CASSGQVNTEAFF. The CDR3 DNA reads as TGTGCCAGCAGCGGTCAGGTGAACACTGAAGCTTTCTTT.

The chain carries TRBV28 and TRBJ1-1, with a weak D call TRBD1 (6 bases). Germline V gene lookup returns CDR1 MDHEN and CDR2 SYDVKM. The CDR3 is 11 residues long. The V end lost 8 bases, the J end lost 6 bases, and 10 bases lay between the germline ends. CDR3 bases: TGTGCCAGCGGGACAACCTCTGAAGCTTTCTTT. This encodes CASGTTSEAFF. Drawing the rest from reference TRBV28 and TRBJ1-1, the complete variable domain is DVKVTQSSRYLVKRTGEKVFLECVQDMDHENMFWYRQDPGLGLRLIYFSYDVKMKEKGDIPEGYSVSREKKERFSLILESASTNQTSMYLCASGTTSEAFFGQGTRLTVV.

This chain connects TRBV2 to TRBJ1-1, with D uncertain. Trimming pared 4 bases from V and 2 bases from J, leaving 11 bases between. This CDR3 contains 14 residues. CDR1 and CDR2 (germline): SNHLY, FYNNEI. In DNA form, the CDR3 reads TGTGCCAGCAGTGGACATCTGGGTAACACTGAAGCTTTCTTT. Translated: CASSGHLGNTEAFF. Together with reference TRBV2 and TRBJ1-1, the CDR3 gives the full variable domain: EPEVTQTPSHQVTQMGQEVILRCVPISNHLYFYWYRQILGQKVEFLVSFYNNEISEKSEIFDDQFSVERPDGSNFTLKIRSTKLEDSAMYFCASSGHLGNTEAFFGQGTRLTVV.

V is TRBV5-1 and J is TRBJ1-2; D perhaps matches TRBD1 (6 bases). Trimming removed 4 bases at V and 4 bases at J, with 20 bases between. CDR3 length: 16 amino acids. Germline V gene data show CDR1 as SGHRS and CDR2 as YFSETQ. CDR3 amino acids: CASSLQGSGRGYGYTF. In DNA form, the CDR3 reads TGCGCCAGCAGCCTACAGGGATCCGGGAGGGGCTATGGCTACACCTTC.

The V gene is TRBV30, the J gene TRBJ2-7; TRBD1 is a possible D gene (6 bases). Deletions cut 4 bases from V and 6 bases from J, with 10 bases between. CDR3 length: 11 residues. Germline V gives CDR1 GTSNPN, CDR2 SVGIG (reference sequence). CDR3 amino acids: CAWNRGGEQYF. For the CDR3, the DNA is TGTGCCTGGAATAGAGGGGGCGAGCAGTACTTC.

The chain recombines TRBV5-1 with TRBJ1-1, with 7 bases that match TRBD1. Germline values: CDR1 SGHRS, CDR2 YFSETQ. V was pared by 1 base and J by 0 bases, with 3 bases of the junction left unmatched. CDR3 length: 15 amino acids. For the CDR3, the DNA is TGCGCCAGCAGCTTGAGACAGGGATTGAACACTGAAGCTTTCTTT. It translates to CASSLRQGLNTEAFF.

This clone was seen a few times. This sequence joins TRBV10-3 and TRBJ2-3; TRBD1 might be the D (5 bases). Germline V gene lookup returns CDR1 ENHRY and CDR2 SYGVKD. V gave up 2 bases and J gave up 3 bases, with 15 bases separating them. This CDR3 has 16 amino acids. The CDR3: CAISEPDNGLTDTQYF. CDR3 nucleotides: TGTGCCATCAGTGAGCCGGACAACGGGCTTACAGATACGCAGTATTTT.

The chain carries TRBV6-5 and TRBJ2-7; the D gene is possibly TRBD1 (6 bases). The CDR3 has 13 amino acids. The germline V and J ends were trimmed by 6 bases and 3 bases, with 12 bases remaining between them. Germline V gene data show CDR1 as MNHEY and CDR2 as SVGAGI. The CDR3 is CASRRTADYEQYF. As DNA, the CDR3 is TGTGCCAGCAGAAGGACAGCTGACTACGAGCAGTACTTC.

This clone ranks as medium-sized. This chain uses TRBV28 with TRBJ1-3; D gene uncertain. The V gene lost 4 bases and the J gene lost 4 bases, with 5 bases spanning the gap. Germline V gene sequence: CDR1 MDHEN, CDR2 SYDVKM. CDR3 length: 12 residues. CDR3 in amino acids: CASSSQGNTIYF. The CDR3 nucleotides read TGTGCCAGCAGTTCTCAGGGAAACACCATATATTTT.